Listed below are T cell receptor beta chains from one sample, sequenced in a study of cytomegalovirus exposure and HLA in healthy donors. TCRdb keeps only in-frame clones here, not all; method: immunoSEQ multiplex PCR. The sample holds roughly 120,000 clones, over 60% seen once. The source material was PBMCs. The receptors derive from a human donor in good health. The CDR3 runs from the conserved cysteine through the conserved F or W. The D gene is left open where the match is weak. Clone size, where shown, is once, few, many, or a class for clones that have expanded.

D gene,CDR3 length,J gene,clone size,V gene,CDR3 DNA,CDR3 protein
TRBD1,16,TRBJ2-5,-,TRBV7-2,TGTGCCAGCAGCCCTAGACAGGGAGTCCGCGGGGAGACCCAGTACTTC,CASSPRQGVRGETQYF
-,14,TRBJ2-5,-,TRBV7-9,TGTGCCAGCAGCTTAACAACGGGACAAGAGACCCAGTACTTC,CASSLTTGQETQYF
-,15,TRBJ1-1,-,TRBV30,TGTGCCTGGAGTGTACTACGCGGATTGAACACTGAAGCTTTCTTT,CAWSVLRGLNTEAFF
TRBD2,17,TRBJ2-3,-,TRBV5-1,TGCGCCAGCAGCCCCCAGGGTAGCGGGAGAGGTACAGATACGCAGTATTTT,CASSPQGSGRGTDTQYF
-,15,TRBJ2-1,-,TRBV27,TGTGCCAGCACAAGGGAGGCCCGGGGCTACAATGAGCAGTTCTTC,CASTREARGYNEQFF
TRBD1,14,TRBJ2-5,-,TRBV6-1,TGTGCCAGCAGTGAAGGGGGGACAGCAGAGACCCAGTACTTC,CASSEGGTAETQYF
TRBD2,16,TRBJ2-7,-,TRBV11-3,TGTGCCAGCAGCTTCCGCATAGCGGGCTCGTCCTACGAGCAGTACTTC,CASSFRIAGSSYEQYF
TRBD1,16,TRBJ1-5,-,TRBV5-6,TGTGCCAGCAGCTTGGGGGGCGGGACAGGGGATCAGCCCCAGCATTTT,CASSLGGGTGDQPQHF
TRBD2,15,TRBJ2-1,-,TRBV29-1,TGCAGCGTTGAAAAACCAGGGAGGGCCTACAATGAGCAGTTCTTC,CSVEKPGRAYNEQFF
-,13,TRBJ1-2,-,TRBV6-1,TGTGCCAGCGAGACCGGACGGGGGTATGGCTACACCTTC,CASETGRGYGYTF
-,16,TRBJ2-2,-,TRBV18,TGTGCCAGCTCACCCAGGACAGTACAAGCCACCGGGGAGCTGTTTTTT,CASSPRTVQATGELFF
TRBD1,16,TRBJ1-2,-,TRBV28,TGTGCCAGCAGCCTAAGACAGGGCAATACCGTTTATGGCTACACCTTC,CASSLRQGNTVYGYTF
TRBD2,12,TRBJ2-1,-,TRBV10-3,TGTGCCATCAGTGGGACTAGCGGTGAGCAGTTCTTC,CAISGTSGEQFF
TRBD2,14,TRBJ2-7,-,TRBV13,TGTGCCAGCAGTAACCGGGAGGCGGGGTACGAGCAGTACTTC,CASSNREAGYEQYF
-,13,TRBJ1-1,-,TRBV10-3,TGTGCCATCAGTCGGGGTGGGGACACTGAAGCTTTCTTT,CAISRGGDTEAFF
TRBD1,15,TRBJ1-5,-,TRBV2,TGTGCCAGCAGTTCCGGGAGACAGGGTAATCAGCCCCAGCATTTT,CASSSGRQGNQPQHF
TRBD1,18,TRBJ1-1,once,TRBV9,TGTGCCAGCAGCGTAGAGGTAAAAGCCGGGACAGGGGGCCGAGAAGCTTTCTTT,CASSVEVKAGTGGREAFF
TRBD1,14,TRBJ1-1,-,TRBV6-5,TGTGCCAGCGAGGCCGGGACAGAAAACACTGAAGCTTTCTTT,CASEAGTENTEAFF
TRBD2,16,TRBJ2-1,-,TRBV7-3,TGTGCCAGCAGCTCAGGATCGAGCGGGAGGACCAATGAGCAGTTCTTC,CASSSGSSGRTNEQFF
TRBD2,14,TRBJ2-1,-,TRBV6-1,TGTGCCAGCGGAGCGGGAGGATCCCAGGGTGAGCAGTTCTTC,CASGAGGSQGEQFF
-,15,TRBJ2-7,-,TRBV27,TGTGCCAGCAGTTTAAGGGGTTTCGCCCCCTACGAGCAGTACTTC,CASSLRGFAPYEQYF
-,14,TRBJ2-7,-,TRBV4-1,TGCGCCAGCAGCCCGCGAGGAGGGGCCTACGAGCAGTACTTC,CASSPRGGAYEQYF
-,13,TRBJ2-7,once,TRBV4-1,TGCGCCAGCAGCCAAAGATCGGGTGACGAGCAGTACTTC,CASSQRSGDEQYF
-,16,TRBJ1-4,-,TRBV15,TGTGCCACCAGCATAGGAGAGGGGGGGCCGAATGAAAAACTGTTTTTT,CATSIGEGGPNEKLFF
-,15,TRBJ2-5,few,TRBV7-8,TGTGCCAGCAGCTTAGCGGGGGGTTCAGGAGAGACCCAGTACTTC,CASSLAGGSGETQYF
-,15,TRBJ2-1,-,TRBV10-3,TGTGCCATCAGTGAGTCAGGCGGGAACATCAATGAGCAGTTCTTC,CAISESGGNINEQFF
-,14,TRBJ2-7,-,TRBV15,TGTGCCACCAGCAGAGATACTAGGGACTACGAGCAGTACTTC,CATSRDTRDYEQYF
TRBD2,16,TRBJ2-3,-,TRBV7-2,TGTGCCAGCAGCCCTTCGGCGGGGGGGGGACCAGATACGCAGTATTTT,CASSPSAGGGPDTQYF
TRBD2,15,TRBJ2-2,-,TRBV7-3,TGTGCCAGCAGCCGCGGGACTAGCAGCACCGGGGAGCTGTTTTTT,CASSRGTSSTGELFF
TRBD2,16,TRBJ2-1,-,TRBV5-4,TGTGCCAGCAGCTCGCCGGGACTAGAGGGGTACAATGAGCAGTTCTTC,CASSSPGLEGYNEQFF
TRBD1,18,TRBJ2-7,-,TRBV7-3,TGTGCCAGCAGCCCTTATTCCCAACCGGGACAGGGAGCCTACGAGCAGTACTTC,CASSPYSQPGQGAYEQYF
-,11,TRBJ2-3,-,TRBV20-1,TGCAGTGCTAGTCTTACTGATACGCAGTATTTT,CSASLTDTQYF
-,13,TRBJ2-7,-,TRBV29-1,TGCAGCGTTGATTCTGACAGTTCTTACGAGCAGTACTTC,CSVDSDSSYEQYF
TRBD1,14,TRBJ2-7,few,TRBV9,TGTGCCAGCAGCGTAGGGGACAGGATCTACGAGCAGTACTTC,CASSVGDRIYEQYF
TRBD2,15,TRBJ2-1,few,TRBV5-5,TGTGCCAGCAGCTTGGCACTAGCGGGATACAATGAGCAGTTCTTC,CASSLALAGYNEQFF
-,16,TRBJ2-1,-,TRBV6-5,TGTGCCAGCAGTTACGTTCCGGGAGAGGTACTGAATGAGCAGTTCTTC,CASSYVPGEVLNEQFF
-,14,TRBJ2-3,few,TRBV19,TGTGCCAGTAGTATAATGGGAGTAGGAGATACGCAGTATTTT,CASSIMGVGDTQYF
TRBD2,13,TRBJ2-1,-,TRBV19,TGTGCCAGTGCGCCGAGGACTAGCGCTGAGCAGTTCTTC,CASAPRTSAEQFF
TRBD1,15,TRBJ2-7,-,TRBV27,TGTGCCAGCAGTTTAGGGACAGGGCTCAGGAGTGTGCAGTACTTC,CASSLGTGLRSVQYF
-,15,TRBJ1-2,-,TRBV28,TGTGCCAGCAGACTAGGGAGGACACAACAACATGGCTACACCTTC,CASRLGRTQQHGYTF
TRBD2,16,TRBJ2-2,-,TRBV7-9,TGTGCCAGCAGCTCTAGGACTAGCGGGAACACCGGGGAGCTGTTTTTT,CASSSRTSGNTGELFF
TRBD1,14,TRBJ1-1,-,TRBV2,TGTGCCAGCAGGCCCGACAGGGGGCTCACTGAAGCTTTCTTT,CASRPDRGLTEAFF
TRBD1,14,TRBJ1-4,-,TRBV10-1,TGCGCCAGCAGTGACGGGACAGGGAATGAAAAACTGTTTTTT,CASSDGTGNEKLFF
-,15,TRBJ1-6,-,TRBV27,TGTGCCAGCAGTTTACCCCGGGAGTATAATTCACCCCTCCACTTT,CASSLPREYNSPLHF
-,15,TRBJ1-1,-,TRBV6-1,TGTGCCAGCAGTGAAGGGGGTAGTGGGGCGACTGAAGCTTTCTTT,CASSEGGSGATEAFF
TRBD2,16,TRBJ2-1,-,TRBV7-6,TGTGCCAGCAGCTTAGGGCTAGCGGGAGGGGGGAATGAGCAGTTCTTC,CASSLGLAGGGNEQFF
-,15,TRBJ1-4,-,TRBV28,TGTGCCAGCATCGGGTTTGCAACTTCTAATGAAAAACTGTTTTTT,CASIGFATSNEKLFF
TRBD2,15,TRBJ2-1,-,TRBV6-4,TGTGCCAGCAGTGACTCGCTAGCGGGAGGCAATGAGCAGTTCTTC,CASSDSLAGGNEQFF
TRBD2,15,TRBJ2-1,-,TRBV5-5,TGTGCCAGCAGCTTCCCGGGAGGGAGAAGCGATGAGCAGTTCTTC,CASSFPGGRSDEQFF
TRBD1,16,TRBJ1-5,-,TRBV6-1,TGTGCCAGCAGTGAGAGGAATATAGGGGGCGGTCAGCCCCAGCATTTT,CASSERNIGGGQPQHF
-,14,TRBJ2-5,few,TRBV10-3,TGTGCCATCAGTGAGGGTCTGAGCGGCGGGACCCAGTACTTC,CAISEGLSGGTQYF
TRBD2,16,TRBJ2-7,once,TRBV13,TGTGCCAGCAGCTACGGGACTAGCGGGGGGCTCTACGAGCAGTACTTC,CASSYGTSGGLYEQYF
-,16,TRBJ1-6,-,TRBV15,TGTGCCACCAGCAGGAGTCCGGGACAATATAATTCACCCCTCCACTTT,CATSRSPGQYNSPLHF
-,14,TRBJ2-3,-,TRBV27,TGTGCCAGCAGTCCTCTATCGCGCCCAGATACGCAGTATTTT,CASSPLSRPDTQYF
-,16,TRBJ1-3,-,TRBV2,TGTGCCAGCAGCCCCCCGGGACTTTTATTGGGAAACACCATATATTTT,CASSPPGLLLGNTIYF
TRBD2,16,TRBJ2-1,few,TRBV10-2,TGCGCCAGCAGGGATCCGTCTAGCGGGAGTCGGGGTGAGCAGTTCTTC,CASRDPSSGSRGEQFF
-,13,TRBJ2-7,-,TRBV28,TGTGCCAGCAGTCCGGGACTCTCCTACGAGCAGTACTTC,CASSPGLSYEQYF
-,18,TRBJ1-4,-,TRBV30,TGTGCCTGGAGGTCAAAGCGGGGGGCTAAAGCAACTAATGAAAAACTGTTTTTT,CAWRSKRGAKATNEKLFF